Listed below are T cell receptor beta chains from one sample, sequenced in a study of CD8 T cells in ankylosing spondylitis. MiXCR was run by TCRdb on the 5' RACE reads, yielding one entry per CDR3 protein. The sample includes about 130,000 distinct CDR3 sequences, 7% of them seen just once. The sample comprised blood, either unsorted or a sorted T cell fraction (not recorded which). These receptors were obtained from a male donor with ankylosing spondylitis or in good health (not recorded which). CDR3s include the opening cysteine and the closing phenylalanine or tryptophan.

j_call: TRBJ2-3
v_call: TRBV7-2
cdr3_aa: CASSSLLAGGTGDTQYF

j_call: TRBJ1-2
v_call: TRBV12-3/TRBV12-4
cdr3_aa: CASSSSDTGGIGYTF

j_call: TRBJ1-2
v_call: TRBV4-2
cdr3_aa: CASSPGINYGYTF

j_call: TRBJ2-7
v_call: TRBV24-1
cdr3_aa: CATSDTSKGEQYF

j_call: TRBJ2-7
v_call: TRBV7-9
cdr3_aa: CASSQTPSGGYEQYF

j_call: TRBJ2-1
v_call: TRBV5-1
cdr3_aa: CASSSTGGSYNEQFF

j_call: TRBJ2-1
v_call: TRBV19
cdr3_aa: CASSPGTLGNEQFF

j_call: TRBJ1-4
v_call: TRBV29-1
cdr3_aa: CSAANEKLFF

j_call: TRBJ2-7
v_call: TRBV7-2
cdr3_aa: CASSPGLDSYEQYF

j_call: TRBJ1-2
v_call: TRBV20-1
cdr3_aa: CSASAGSFYGYTF

j_call: TRBJ1-1
v_call: TRBV14
cdr3_aa: CASSHNSREAFF

j_call: TRBJ2-7
v_call: TRBV10-3
cdr3_aa: CAISERSGGFGEQYF

j_call: TRBJ2-3
v_call: TRBV5-1
cdr3_aa: CASSFRSDTQYF

j_call: TRBJ2-1
v_call: TRBV7-2
cdr3_aa: CASRLAGGGNEQFF

j_call: TRBJ2-7
v_call: TRBV6-1
cdr3_aa: CASRSGASYEQYF

j_call: TRBJ2-3
v_call: TRBV5-1
cdr3_aa: CASSLPSEDTQYF

j_call: TRBJ1-5
v_call: TRBV7-2
cdr3_aa: CASSLAGTYSNQPQHF

j_call: TRBJ1-5
v_call: TRBV7-2
cdr3_aa: CASSARNQPQHF

j_call: TRBJ1-4
v_call: TRBV20-1
cdr3_aa: CSARDAGGEKLFF

j_call: TRBJ2-2
v_call: TRBV5-1
cdr3_aa: CASSLDGPGELFF

j_call: TRBJ2-5
v_call: TRBV7-7
cdr3_aa: CASSPPQTVETQYF

j_call: TRBJ2-2
v_call: TRBV20-1
cdr3_aa: CSARSTRDRAITGELFF

j_call: TRBJ1-2
v_call: TRBV18
cdr3_aa: CASSISLGQSNYGYTF

j_call: TRBJ2-1
v_call: TRBV14
cdr3_aa: CASSQVVPSGRALNNEQFF

j_call: TRBJ2-2
v_call: TRBV20-1
cdr3_aa: CSASGADPFGELFF

j_call: TRBJ1-5
v_call: TRBV10-3
cdr3_aa: CAISEAGGNQPQHF

j_call: TRBJ2-1
v_call: TRBV20-1
cdr3_aa: CSAASWRELVSNEQFF

j_call: TRBJ1-5
v_call: TRBV20-1
cdr3_aa: CSANGPEQPQHF

j_call: TRBJ2-7
v_call: TRBV20-1
cdr3_aa: CSARDPGVGEQYF

j_call: TRBJ2-2
v_call: TRBV29-1
cdr3_aa: CSVEEARTGDTGELFF

j_call: TRBJ1-3
v_call: TRBV18
cdr3_aa: CASSSLEQALGTIYF

j_call: TRBJ1-1
v_call: TRBV9
cdr3_aa: CASSPGDRRNTEAFF

j_call: TRBJ2-1
v_call: TRBV7-6
cdr3_aa: CAEKPGGEENLYNEQFF

j_call: TRBJ2-7
v_call: TRBV30
cdr3_aa: CAWSQGGAAEQYF